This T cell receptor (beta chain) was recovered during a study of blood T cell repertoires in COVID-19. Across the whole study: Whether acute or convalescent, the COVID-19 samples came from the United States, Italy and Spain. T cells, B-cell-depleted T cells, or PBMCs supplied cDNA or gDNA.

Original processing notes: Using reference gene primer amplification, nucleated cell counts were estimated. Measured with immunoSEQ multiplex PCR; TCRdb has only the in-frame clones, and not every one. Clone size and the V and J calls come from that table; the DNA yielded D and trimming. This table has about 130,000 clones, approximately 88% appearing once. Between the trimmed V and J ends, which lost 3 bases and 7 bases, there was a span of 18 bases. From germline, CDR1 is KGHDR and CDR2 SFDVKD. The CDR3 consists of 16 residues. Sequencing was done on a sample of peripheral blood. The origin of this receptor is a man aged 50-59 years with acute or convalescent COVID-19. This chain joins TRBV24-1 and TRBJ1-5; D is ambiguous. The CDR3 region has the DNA TGTGCCACCAGTGATAGGACTGGACCGAGAAGCCAGCCCCAGCATTTT. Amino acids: CATSDRTGPRSQPQHF.